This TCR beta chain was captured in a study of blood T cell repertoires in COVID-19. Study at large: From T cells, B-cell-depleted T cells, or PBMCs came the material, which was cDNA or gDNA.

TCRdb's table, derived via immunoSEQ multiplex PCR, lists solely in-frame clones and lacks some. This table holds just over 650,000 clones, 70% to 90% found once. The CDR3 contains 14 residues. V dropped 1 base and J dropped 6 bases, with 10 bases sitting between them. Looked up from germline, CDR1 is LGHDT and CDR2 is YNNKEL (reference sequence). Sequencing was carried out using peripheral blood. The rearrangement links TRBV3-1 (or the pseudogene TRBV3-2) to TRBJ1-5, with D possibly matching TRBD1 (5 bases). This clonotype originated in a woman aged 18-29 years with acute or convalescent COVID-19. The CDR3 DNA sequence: TGTGCCAGCAGCCAAGGCAGGGCAGTTCAGCCCCAGCATTTT. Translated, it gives CASSQGRAVQPQHF.